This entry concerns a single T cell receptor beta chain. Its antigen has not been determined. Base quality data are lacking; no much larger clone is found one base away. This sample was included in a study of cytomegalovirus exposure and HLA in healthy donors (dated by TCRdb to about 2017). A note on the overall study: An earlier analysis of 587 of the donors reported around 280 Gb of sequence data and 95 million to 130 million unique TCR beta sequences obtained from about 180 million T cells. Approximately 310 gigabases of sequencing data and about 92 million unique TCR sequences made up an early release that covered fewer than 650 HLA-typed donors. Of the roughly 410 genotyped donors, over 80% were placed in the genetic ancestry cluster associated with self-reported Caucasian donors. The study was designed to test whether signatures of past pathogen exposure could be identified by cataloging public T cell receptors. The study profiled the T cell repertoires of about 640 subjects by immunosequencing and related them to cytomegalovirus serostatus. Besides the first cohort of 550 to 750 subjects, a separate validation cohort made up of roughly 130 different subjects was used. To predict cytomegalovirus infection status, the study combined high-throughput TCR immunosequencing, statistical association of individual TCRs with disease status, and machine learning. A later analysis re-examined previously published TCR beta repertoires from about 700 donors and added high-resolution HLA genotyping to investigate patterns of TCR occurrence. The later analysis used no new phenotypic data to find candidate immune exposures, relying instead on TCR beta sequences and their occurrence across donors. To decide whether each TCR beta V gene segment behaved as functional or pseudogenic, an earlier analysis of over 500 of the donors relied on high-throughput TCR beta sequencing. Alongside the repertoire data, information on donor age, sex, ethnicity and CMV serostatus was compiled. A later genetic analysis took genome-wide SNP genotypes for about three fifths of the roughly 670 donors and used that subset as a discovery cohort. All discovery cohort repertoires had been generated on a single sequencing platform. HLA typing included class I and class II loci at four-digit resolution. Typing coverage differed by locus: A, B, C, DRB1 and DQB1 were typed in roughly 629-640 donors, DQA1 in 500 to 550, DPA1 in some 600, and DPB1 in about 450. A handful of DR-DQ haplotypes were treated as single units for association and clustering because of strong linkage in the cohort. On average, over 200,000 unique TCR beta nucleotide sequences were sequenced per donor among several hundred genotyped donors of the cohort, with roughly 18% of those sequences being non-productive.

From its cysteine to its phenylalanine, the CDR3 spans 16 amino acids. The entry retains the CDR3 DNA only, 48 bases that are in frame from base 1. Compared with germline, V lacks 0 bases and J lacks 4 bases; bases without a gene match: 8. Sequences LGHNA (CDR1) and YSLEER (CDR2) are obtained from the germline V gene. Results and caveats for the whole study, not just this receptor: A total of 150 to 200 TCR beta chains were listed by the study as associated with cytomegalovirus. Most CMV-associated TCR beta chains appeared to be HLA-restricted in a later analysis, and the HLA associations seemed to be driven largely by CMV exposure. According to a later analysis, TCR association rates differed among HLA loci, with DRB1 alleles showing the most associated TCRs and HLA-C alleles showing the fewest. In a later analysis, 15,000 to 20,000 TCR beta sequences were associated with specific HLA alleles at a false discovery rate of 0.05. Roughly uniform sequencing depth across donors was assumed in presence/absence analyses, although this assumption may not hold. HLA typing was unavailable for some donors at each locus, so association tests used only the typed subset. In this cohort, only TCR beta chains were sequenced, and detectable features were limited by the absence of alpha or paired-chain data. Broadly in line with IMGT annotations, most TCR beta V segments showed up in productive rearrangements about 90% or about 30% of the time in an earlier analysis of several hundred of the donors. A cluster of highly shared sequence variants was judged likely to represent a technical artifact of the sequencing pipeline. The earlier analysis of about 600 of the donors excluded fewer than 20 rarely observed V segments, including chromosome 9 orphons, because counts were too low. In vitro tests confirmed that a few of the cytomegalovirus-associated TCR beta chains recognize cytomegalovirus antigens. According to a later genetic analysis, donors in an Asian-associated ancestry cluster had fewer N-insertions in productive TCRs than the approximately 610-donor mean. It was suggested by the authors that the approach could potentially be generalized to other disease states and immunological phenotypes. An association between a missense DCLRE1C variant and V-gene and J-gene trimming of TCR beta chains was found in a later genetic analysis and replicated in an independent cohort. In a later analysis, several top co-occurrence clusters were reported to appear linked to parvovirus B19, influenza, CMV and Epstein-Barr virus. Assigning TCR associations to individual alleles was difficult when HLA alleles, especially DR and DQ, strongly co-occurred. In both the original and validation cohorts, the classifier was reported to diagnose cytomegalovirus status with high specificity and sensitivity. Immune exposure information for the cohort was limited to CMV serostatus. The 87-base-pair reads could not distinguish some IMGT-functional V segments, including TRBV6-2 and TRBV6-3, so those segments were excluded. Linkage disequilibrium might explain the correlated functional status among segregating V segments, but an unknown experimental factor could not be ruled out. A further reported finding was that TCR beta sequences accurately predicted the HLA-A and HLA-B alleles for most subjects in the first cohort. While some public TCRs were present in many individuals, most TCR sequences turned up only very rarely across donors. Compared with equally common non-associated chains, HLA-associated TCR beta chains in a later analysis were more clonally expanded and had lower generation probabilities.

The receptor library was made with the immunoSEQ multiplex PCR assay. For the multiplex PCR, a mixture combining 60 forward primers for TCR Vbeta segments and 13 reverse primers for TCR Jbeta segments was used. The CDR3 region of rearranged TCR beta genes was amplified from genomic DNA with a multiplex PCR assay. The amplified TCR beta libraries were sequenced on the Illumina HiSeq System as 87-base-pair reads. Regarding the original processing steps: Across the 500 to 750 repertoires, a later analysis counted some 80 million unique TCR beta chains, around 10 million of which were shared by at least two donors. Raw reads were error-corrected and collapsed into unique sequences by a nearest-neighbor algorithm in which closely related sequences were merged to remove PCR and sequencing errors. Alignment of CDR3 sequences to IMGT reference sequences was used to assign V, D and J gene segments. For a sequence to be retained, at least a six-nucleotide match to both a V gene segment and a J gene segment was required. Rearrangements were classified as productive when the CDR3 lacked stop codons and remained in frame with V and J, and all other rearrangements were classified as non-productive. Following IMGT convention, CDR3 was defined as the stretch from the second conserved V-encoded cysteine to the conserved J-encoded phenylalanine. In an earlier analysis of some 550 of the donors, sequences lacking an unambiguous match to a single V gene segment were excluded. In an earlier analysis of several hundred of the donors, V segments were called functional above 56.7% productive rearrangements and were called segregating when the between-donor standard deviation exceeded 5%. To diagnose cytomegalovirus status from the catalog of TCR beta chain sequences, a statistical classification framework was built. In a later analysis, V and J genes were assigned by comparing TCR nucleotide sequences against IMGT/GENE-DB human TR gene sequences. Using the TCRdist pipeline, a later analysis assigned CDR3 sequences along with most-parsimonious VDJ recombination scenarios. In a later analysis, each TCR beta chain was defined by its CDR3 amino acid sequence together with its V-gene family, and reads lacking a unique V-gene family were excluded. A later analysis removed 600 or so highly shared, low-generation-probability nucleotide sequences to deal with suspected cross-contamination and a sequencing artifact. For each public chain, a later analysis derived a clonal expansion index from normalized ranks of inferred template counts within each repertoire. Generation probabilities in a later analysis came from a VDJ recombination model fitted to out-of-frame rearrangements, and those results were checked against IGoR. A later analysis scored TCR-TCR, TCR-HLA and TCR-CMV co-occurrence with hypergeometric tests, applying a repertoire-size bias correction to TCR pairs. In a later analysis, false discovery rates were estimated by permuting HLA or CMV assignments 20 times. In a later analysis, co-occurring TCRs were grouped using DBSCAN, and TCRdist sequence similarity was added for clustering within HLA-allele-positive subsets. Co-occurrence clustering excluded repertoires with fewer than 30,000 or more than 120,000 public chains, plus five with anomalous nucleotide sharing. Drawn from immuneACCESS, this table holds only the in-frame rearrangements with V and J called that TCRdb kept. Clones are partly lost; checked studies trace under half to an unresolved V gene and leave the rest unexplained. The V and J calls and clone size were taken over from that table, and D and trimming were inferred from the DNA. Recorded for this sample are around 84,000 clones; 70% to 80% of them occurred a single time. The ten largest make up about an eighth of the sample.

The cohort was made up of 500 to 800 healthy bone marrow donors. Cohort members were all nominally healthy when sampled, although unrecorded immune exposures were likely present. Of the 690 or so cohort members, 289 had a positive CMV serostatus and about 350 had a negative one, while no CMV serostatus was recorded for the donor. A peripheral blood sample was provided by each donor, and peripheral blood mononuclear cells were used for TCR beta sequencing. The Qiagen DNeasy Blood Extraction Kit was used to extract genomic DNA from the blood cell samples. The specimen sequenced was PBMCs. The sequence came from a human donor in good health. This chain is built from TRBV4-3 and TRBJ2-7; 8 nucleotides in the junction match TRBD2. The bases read TGCGCCAGCAGCCAAGATCCAAGCGGGGGCCTTTACGAGCAGTACTTC. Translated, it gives CASSQDPSGGLYEQYF.